This T cell receptor (beta chain) was identified in a study of T cells after yellow fever vaccination. About the study: When fractions had low cell numbers, they were prepared with SMART-Seq v4 Ultra Low Input.

There are 14 residues in the CDR3. V was clipped by 8 bases and J by 1 base, with 13 bases between them. CDR1 and CDR2 from the germline V gene are MNHEY and SVGAGI. MiXCR, applied by TCRdb to the 5' RACE reads, yields one record per CDR3 protein. The sample lists some 250,000 distinct CDR3 sequences, approximately 3.8% occurring once. This clonotype was seen at least ten times. The V gene is TRBV6-5, the J gene TRBJ2-3, with a weak D call TRBD2 (6 bases). The input for sequencing was PBMCs, taken 15 days after the yellow fever booster vaccination. The TCR originated in a man between 18 and 29 years old who received the YFV17D yellow fever vaccine. The CDR3: CASFQPGGTDTQYF. CDR3 DNA sequence: TGTGCCAGCTTCCAACCGGGGGGCACAGATACGCAGTATTTT.